This T cell receptor (beta chain) was identified in a study of blood T cell repertoires in COVID-19. Study summary: The cDNA or gDNA used as material had been derived from T cells, B-cell-depleted T cells, or PBMCs.

The Seattle patients joined while their infection was active and were tracked longitudinally afterward. Trimming left V 1 base short and J 2 bases short, with 8 bases between. From germline, CDR1 is MGHRA and CDR2 YSYEKL. This CDR3 is 14 amino acids long. Per the original data handling: Nucleated cell number was recorded as an estimate derived from reference gene primer amplification. The method was immunoSEQ multiplex PCR; TCRdb's version includes in-frame clones alone and lacks a portion of them. From that table come the V and J calls and clone size; the DNA was used to work out D and trimming. The repertoire holds about 210,000 clones, with roughly 87% as singletons.

What was sequenced was peripheral blood. The clonotype originates from a woman aged 55-69 years with COVID-19, enrolled during active disease. The chain uses TRBV4-1 and TRBJ2-5; the D is unclear. In nucleotides, the CDR3 is TGCGCCAGCAGCCAAGTTGTGACTCAAGAGACCCAGTACTTC. It is translated as CASSQVVTQETQYF.